The 10 T cell receptor beta chains in this list originate from one sample, sequenced in a study of cytotoxic CD8 clonotypes in ibrutinib-treated CLL. Assay used: immunoSEQ multiplex PCR; TCRdb lists only in-frame clones, some missing. The top ten hold about 5.8% of the sample, which has 250,000 to 350,000 clones, 70% to 80% seen once. The sequencing used PBMCs, collected at disease progression, from a patient treated with ibrutinib. Every receptor here comes from a human donor with chronic lymphocytic leukemia.

The rearrangement links TRBV9 to TRBJ1-3; the match to TRBD1 covers 7 bases. The V gene end was trimmed by 6 bases and the J gene end by 4 bases; junction bases not matched to a gene: 7. CDR1 is SGDLS, CDR2 YYNGEE, per germline. The CDR3 extends over 14 amino acids. The CDR3 is CASKPQGTGNTIYF. As DNA, the CDR3 is TGTGCCAGCAAGCCACAGGGGACGGGAAACACCATATATTTT. The full variable domain, in which reference TRBV9 and TRBJ1-3 provide the parts outside the CDR3, is DSGVTQTPKHLITATGQRVTLRCSPRSGDLSVYWYQQSLDQGLQFLIQYYNGEERAKGNILERFSAQQFPDLHSELNLSSLELGDSALYFCASKPQGTGNTIYFGEGSWLTVV.

The J gene is TRBJ2-5, the V gene TRBV27; the match to TRBD2 covers 14 bases. With 3 bases clipped from V and 4 bases from J, the junction kept 7 bases outside the gene matches. This CDR3 region has 17 residues. Germline V gives CDR1 MNHEY, CDR2 SMNVEV (reference sequence). Here the CDR3 reads CASSFLTGLAGAETQYF. CDR3 nucleotides: TGTGCCAGCAGTTTTCTCACGGGACTAGCGGGAGCAGAGACCCAGTACTTC.

The V gene is TRBV9, the J gene TRBJ2-1, with D possibly matching TRBD2 (5 bases). The CDR3 runs 14 residues. The germline CDR1 and CDR2 sequences are SGDLS and YYNGEE. The germline V and J ends were trimmed by 1 base and 4 bases, with 9 bases remaining between them. CDR3 sequence reads: CASSVSRGYNEQFF. The DNA for the CDR3 is TGTGCCAGCAGCGTAAGTCGGGGTTACAATGAGCAGTTCTTC.

The chain carries TRBV19 and TRBJ1-1; TRBD1 aligns across 7 bases. The V segment lost 5 bases and the J segment 1 base; nucleotides outside the gene matches: 7. The germline gives CDR1 LNHDA, CDR2 SQIVND (reference sequence). The CDR3 runs to 15 residues. The CDR3 bases are TGTGCCAGTAGTCCTCGACAGGGCTGGAACACTGAAGCTTTCTTT. The encoded protein is CASSPRQGWNTEAFF.

The chain carries TRBV5-1 and TRBJ1-3, with no clear D. CDR3 size: 14 residues. With 4 bases removed from V and 0 bases from J, the gap between germline ends came to 8 bases. CDR1 SGHRS and CDR2 YFSETQ come from the germline V gene. The CDR3 DNA follows: TGCGCCAGCAGCCCAGCCGGCTCTGGAAACACCATATATTTT. It translates to CASSPAGSGNTIYF. Full variable domain (missing parts from reference TRBV5-1 and TRBJ1-3): KAGVTQTPRYLIKTRGQQVTLSCSPISGHRSVSWYQQTPGQGLQFLFEYFSETQRNKGNFPGRFSGRQFSNSRSEMNVSTLELGDSALYLCASSPAGSGNTIYFGEGSWLTVV.

The chain has TRBV29-1 and TRBJ2-7, with TRBD2 matching over 10 bases. Germline values: CDR1 SQVTM, CDR2 ANQGSEA. The CDR3 sequence is 14 residues long. The V segment lost 7 bases and the J segment 6 bases; nucleotides outside the gene matches: 12. The CDR3 is CSAGRTSGAVEQYF. DNA of the CDR3: TGCAGCGCGGGGAGGACTAGCGGTGCTGTCGAGCAGTACTTC.

V is TRBV6-5 and J is TRBJ1-5; D gene ambiguous. With 3 bases removed from V and 3 bases from J, the gap between germline ends came to 12 bases. There are 15 residues in the CDR3. CDR1 MNHEY and CDR2 SVGAGI come from the germline V gene. CDR3 amino acids: CASSYSLSPNQPQHF. Here the CDR3 DNA reads TGTGCCAGCAGTTATAGCCTAAGTCCCAATCAGCCCCAGCATTTT.

The V and J genes are TRBV7-6 and TRBJ2-1, with TRBD2 as a possible D gene (6 bases). This CDR3 comprises 18 residues. Germline CDR1 SGHVS, CDR2 FNYEAQ. V lost 1 base, J lost 2 bases, and 18 bases lay in between. The CDR3 DNA reads TGTGCCAGCAGCTTAGGGCCCCCGCCGGGAGTCGCCTACAATGAGCAGTTCTTC. Translating it yields CASSLGPPPGVAYNEQFF.

This rearrangement joins TRBV6-1 to TRBJ2-7, with TRBD1 matching over 9 bases. V lost 5 bases and J lost 6; bases outside the gene matches: 11. Germline loops: CDR1 MNHNS, CDR2 SASEGT. This CDR3 is 15 amino acids long. CDR3 amino acids: CASSPYRDRDVEQYF. CDR3 bases: TGTGCCAGCAGTCCCTACCGGGACAGGGACGTCGAGCAGTACTTC.

The chain recombines TRBV6-5 with TRBJ2-1; D gene ambiguous. The CDR3 loop spans 15 amino acids. Germline CDR1 reads MNHEY; CDR2 reads SVGAGI. The V end lost 5 bases, the J end lost 2 bases, and 13 bases lay between the germline ends. The CDR3 DNA reads as TGTGCCAGCAGTACGGGTATCCCTCCCTACAATGAGCAGTTCTTC. It encodes CASSTGIPPYNEQFF.